One and the same sample provided the 25 T cell receptor beta chains below, sequenced in a study of patients and donors after allogeneic stem cell transplantation. TCRdb processed the RT-PCR reads anew with MiXCR; each CDR3 protein has one entry. The table shows about a million distinct CDR3 sequences, with approximately 18% occurring only once. The sequenced sample consisted of blood, either unsorted or a sorted T cell fraction (not recorded which). The receptors stem from a human donor who was either an allogeneic HSCT recipient or a stem cell or donor lymphocyte infusion donor (not recorded which). It is not recorded whose cells these are; they may come from a transplant donor.

This chain connects TRBV12-3 or TRBV12-4 to TRBJ2-1, with D possibly being TRBD1 or TRBD2 (5 bases each). The ends were cut back, 9 bases at V and 5 bases at J, with 14 bases in the middle. The CDR3 has 13 amino acids. The CDR3 sequence: CASGAGANNEQFF. DNA of the CDR3: TGTGCCAGTGGCGCCGGGGCAAACAATGAGCAGTTCTTC.

This chain links TRBV20-1 with TRBJ2-3; 15 nucleotides align to TRBD2. This CDR3 is built from 17 residues. The junction had 8 bases not matched to a gene; V was cut back by 6 bases and J by 1 base. CDR1 and CDR2 (germline): DFQATT, SNEGSKA (reference sequence). The CDR3 DNA sequence: TGCAGTGCCCCCGGACTAGCGGGGGGGCGCGGCACAGATACGCAGTATTTT. This codes for CSAPGLAGGRGTDTQYF.

The chain has TRBV12-3 or TRBV12-4 and TRBJ2-7; TRBD1 is a possible D gene (6 bases). Trimming took off 4 bases at V and 0 bases at J, with 22 bases between the two ends. There are 18 residues in the CDR3. As DNA, the CDR3 is TGTGCCAGCAGTTCATTTTCTTGGTCAGGGGAAAGCTCCTACGAGCAGTACTTC. This codes for CASSSFSWSGESSYEQYF.

In this sample, this clonotype turned up once. The chain has TRBV11-3 and TRBJ2-7, with TRBD2 identical over 9 bases. Germline trimming cut 3 bases from V and 3 bases from J; bases unmatched to any gene: 3. CDR3 length: 14 residues. Germline V lookup: CDR1 SGHNT, CDR2 YENEEA. CDR3 coding DNA: TGTGCCAGCAGCTTCCAGACTAGCGGCTACGAGCAGTACTTC. Its protein is CASSFQTSGYEQYF.

This clonotype was observed at least ten times. V usage is TRBV27 and J usage is TRBJ1-3, with D hard to call. The V end was cut by 5 bases, the J end by 0 bases, with 17 bases between. Germline assignment: CDR1 MNHEY and CDR2 SMNVEV (reference sequence). The CDR3 totals 17 residues. The CDR3 DNA reads as TGTGCCAGCAGTCCGCTGTCTAGACGGCTCTCTGGAAACACCATATATTTT. As protein: CASSPLSRRLSGNTIYF.

CDR3 region: CAWSGGSAAFF. For the CDR3, the DNA is TGTGCCTGGAGTGGGGGTTCTGCAGCTTTCTTT. The chain carries TRBV30 and TRBJ1-1; no clear D. Germline assignment: CDR1 GTSNPN and CDR2 SVGIG (reference sequence). The CDR3 has 11 amino acids. The V and J ends lost 1 base and 10 bases respectively, with 10 bases between them.

The V gene is TRBV19, the J gene TRBJ2-1; 7 nucleotides agree with TRBD2. This CDR3 is 15 amino acids long. CDR1 is LNHDA and CDR2 is SQIVND in the germline V gene (reference sequence). Losses at the gene ends were 6 bases for V and 7 bases for J; bases not matched to a gene: 12. CDR3 loop: CASSAGLLARNEQFF. CDR3 nucleotides: TGTGCCAGTAGCGCGGGCCTACTAGCGCGAAATGAGCAGTTCTTC.

V usage is TRBV12-5 and J usage is TRBJ1-1; 7 positions agree with TRBD1. Trimming at V came to 0 bases and at J to 6 bases, leaving 7 bases not matched to a gene. The CDR3 has 15 residues. Per the germline V gene, CDR1 is LGHNT and CDR2 is FRNRAP. The CDR3 DNA sequence: TGTGCTAGTGGTTTGGTAAACAGGGGAAGGGCTGAAGCTTTCTTT. Its translation: CASGLVNRGRAEAFF.

This clonotype has only a few counts. The chain uses TRBV5-1 and TRBJ2-3, with a weak D call TRBD2 (5 bases). Between the trimmed V and J ends, which lost 0 bases and 4 bases, there was a span of 9 bases. The germline CDR1 and CDR2 sequences are SGHRS and YFSETQ. This CDR3 comprises 14 residues. Here the CDR3 DNA reads TGCGCCAGCAGCTTGGTAGGACTTGCAGATACGCAGTATTTT. This gives the protein CASSLVGLADTQYF.

This chain joins TRBV12-3 or TRBV12-4 and TRBJ2-1; 11 nucleotides align to TRBD2. V shed 10 bases, J shed 4 bases, and the junction held 6 bases outside the gene matches. The CDR3 covers 14 residues. The CDR3: CAILLAGDYNEQFF. The CDR3 DNA reads as TGTGCCATATTACTAGCGGGAGATTACAATGAGCAGTTCTTC.

The gene calls are TRBV20-1 and TRBJ2-2; D might be TRBD1 (6 bases). Germline CDR1 reads DFQATT; CDR2 reads SNEGSKA (reference sequence). This CDR3 has 16 residues. V shed 2 bases and J shed 8 bases, with 21 bases lying between them. CDR3 region: CSARPGAQGNWGELFF. CDR3 nucleotides: TGCAGTGCTAGACCCGGAGCACAGGGAAATTGGGGGGAGCTGTTTTTT.

This clonotype showed up just a few times. J is TRBJ2-3 and V is TRBV30, with 7 bases fitting TRBD1. The germline CDR1 and CDR2 sequences are GTSNPN and SVGIG (reference sequence). The length of the CDR3 is 14 residues. Unmatched junction bases numbered 7, after V lost 5 bases and J lost 2 bases. The CDR3 bases are TGTGCCTGGGTTAAGGACAGGAACACAGATACGCAGTATTTT. It translates to CAWVKDRNTDTQYF.

This clonotype was detected only once. The chain employs TRBV20-1 and TRBJ2-1; possible D gene TRBD2, 5 bases. V dropped 0 bases and J dropped 0 bases, with 15 bases sitting between them. The CDR3 sequence is 17 residues long. Germline values: CDR1 DFQATT, CDR2 SNEGSKA (reference sequence). CDR3 amino acids: CSARDVVERPSYNEQFF. For the CDR3, the DNA is TGCAGTGCTAGAGATGTCGTCGAGCGGCCCTCCTACAATGAGCAGTTCTTC.

The chain has TRBV7-2 and TRBJ2-5; tentatively, D is TRBD1 or TRBD2 (5 bases each). Between the trimmed V and J ends, which lost 3 bases and 1 base, there was a span of 12 bases. The CDR3 loop spans 15 amino acids. Germline values: CDR1 SGHTA, CDR2 FQGNSA. The CDR3 loop is CASSLGDRLQETQYF. The DNA of the CDR3 is TGTGCCAGCAGCTTGGGGGACCGCCTCCAAGAGACCCAGTACTTC.

This chain joins TRBV19 and TRBJ1-1, with D unresolved. Germline V gene sequence: CDR1 LNHDA, CDR2 SQIVND (reference sequence). This CDR3 contains 15 residues. V lost 7 bases and J lost 3, with 18 bases in between. The CDR3 sequence: CASTRERFRDTEAFF. The CDR3 bases are TGTGCCAGTACCCGCGAAAGGTTTCGGGACACTGAAGCTTTCTTT.

This clonotype was observed many times. CDR3 DNA: TGTGCCAGCAGTTTGGGGTACACCGGGGAGCTGTTTTTT. Residues: CASSLGYTGELFF. The chain joins TRBV12-3 or TRBV12-4 to TRBJ2-2; D is ambiguous. The CDR3 contains 13 residues. V was clipped by 3 bases and J by 3 bases, with 5 bases between them.

This sequence joins TRBV7-2 and TRBJ2-3; the D is unclear. V was shortened by 4 bases and J by 9 bases, with 11 bases between the two germline ends. From germline, CDR1 is SGHTA and CDR2 FQGNSA. The CDR3 runs to 12 residues. CDR3 amino acids: CASSYVPGTQYF. CDR3 DNA sequence: TGTGCCAGCAGCTACGTCCCAGGAACGCAGTATTTT.

The chain couples TRBV30 to TRBJ1-1; tentatively, D is TRBD1 (5 bases). The CDR3 runs to 14 residues. The germline V gene encodes CDR1 GTSNPN and CDR2 SVGIG (reference sequence). Trimming stripped 1 base from V and 4 bases from J, with 13 bases between. The CDR3 DNA reads as TGTGCCTGGAGTGCCTCGCGACAGAGCACTGAAGCTTTCTTT. Its translation is CAWSASRQSTEAFF.

This clonotype has only a few counts. The chain has TRBV12-3 or TRBV12-4 and TRBJ1-6; a possible D gene is TRBD1 (6 bases). The CDR3 runs to 16 residues. V was shortened by 6 bases and J by 6 bases, with 18 bases between the two germline ends. This CDR3 reads CASSHLNRDANSPLHF. CDR3 coding DNA: TGTGCCAGCAGCCACCTCAACAGGGACGCTAATTCACCCCTCCACTTT.

A few counts support this clonotype. The gene calls are TRBV29-1 and TRBJ2-1; no reliable D call. Germline V gene data show CDR1 as SQVTM and CDR2 as ANQGSEA. Between the trimmed V and J ends, which lost 4 bases and 7 bases, there was a span of 11 bases. This CDR3 region has 12 residues. CDR3 in amino acids: CSVVLVTNEQFF. The CDR3 DNA reads TGCAGCGTTGTCCTGGTAACAAATGAGCAGTTCTTC.

This clonotype has more than one count but fewer than ten. This chain connects TRBV7-2 to TRBJ1-1, with a tentative D call TRBD1 (6 bases). The CDR3 extends over 13 amino acids. From germline, CDR1 is SGHTA and CDR2 FQGNSA. Trimming took 7 bases from V and 1 from J, leaving 10 bases between them. The CDR3 is CASIYRENTEAFF. For the CDR3, the DNA is TGTGCCAGCATATACAGGGAGAACACTGAAGCTTTCTTT.

This clonotype was seen more than once but under ten times. The chain is built from TRBV29-1 and TRBJ2-5, with D hard to call. Trimming cost V 4 bases and J 5 bases, with 14 bases left between them. This CDR3 contains 13 residues. Germline V lookup: CDR1 SQVTM, CDR2 ANQGSEA. The CDR3 here is CSVANTFDETQYF. CDR3 DNA sequence: TGCAGCGTTGCGAACACCTTCGATGAGACCCAGTACTTC.

This clonotype was counted a few times. The chain links TRBV11-2 to TRBJ2-1, with D perhaps matching TRBD2 (6 bases). The V end lost 5 bases, the J end lost 5 bases, and 16 bases lay between the germline ends. This CDR3 is 15 amino acids long. In germline, CDR1 is SGHAT, CDR2 FQNNGV. This chain's CDR3 is CASSPAGRDHNEQFF. The DNA for the CDR3 is TGTGCCAGCAGCCCCGCTGGGCGGGATCACAATGAGCAGTTCTTC.

Only one count was recorded for this clonotype. This chain links TRBV27 with TRBJ2-5; D remains ambiguous. This CDR3 is built from 13 residues. The germline V gene has CDR1 MNHEY and CDR2 SMNVEV (reference sequence). Trimming pared 1 base from V and 5 bases from J, leaving 8 bases between. CDR3 nucleotide sequence: TGTGCCAGCAGTTTATTCGGCCCCGAGACCCAGTACTTC. It translates to CASSLFGPETQYF.

This clonotype was detected a few times. The chain uses TRBV12-3 or TRBV12-4 and TRBJ2-2, with 9 bases aligning to TRBD2. The length of the CDR3 is 15 residues. V was pared by 6 bases and J by 6 bases, with 8 bases of the junction left unmatched. CDR3 region: CASRSSGRSAGELFF. CDR3 nucleotides: TGTGCCAGCAGATCAAGCGGGAGGTCGGCCGGGGAGCTGTTTTTT.